A single sample gave rise to the 11 T cell receptor beta chains below, sequenced in a study of shared clonotypes between healthy human individuals. Profiled with immunoSEQ multiplex PCR; TCRdb holds only in-frame clones, not every one. The data contain about 2.1 million clones, 90% to 95% of them seen just once; the ten biggest clones take up less than 2%. The naive CD8 fraction comprised CD45RO-negative cells positively selected for CCR7 and excluded terminally differentiated effector memory CD45RA+ cells. The sample taken for sequencing was naive CD8+ T cells from PBMCs. The receptors here all came from a young man in good health. Some clones in this sample may be carry-over from other donors' samples.

The CDR3 bases are TGTGCCAGCAGTTTATGGAGAGGGGGGAACACTGAAGCTTTCTTT. Protein: CASSLWRGGNTEAFF. The chain links TRBV28 to TRBJ1-1; D is perhaps TRBD1 (6 bases). Per the germline V gene, CDR1 is MDHEN and CDR2 is SYDVKM. The V end lost 0 bases, the J end lost 1 base, and 9 bases lay between the germline ends. This CDR3 has 15 amino acids.

This chain connects TRBV7-9 to TRBJ2-1; either TRBD1 or TRBD2 may supply D (5 bases each). CDR3 length: 15 amino acids. V dropped 5 bases and J dropped 8 bases, with 19 bases sitting between them. Germline V gene data show CDR1 as SEHNR and CDR2 as FQNEAQ (reference sequence). CDR3 amino acids: CASSAGVGARDEQFF. Here the CDR3 DNA reads TGTGCCAGCAGCGCCGGAGTTGGGGCGCGGGATGAGCAGTTCTTC.

The chain uses TRBV7-9 and TRBJ2-7; D not resolved. Deletions cut 2 bases from V and 0 bases from J, with 8 bases between. The germline gives CDR1 SEHNR, CDR2 FQNEAQ (reference sequence). The CDR3 extends over 14 amino acids. CDR3 in DNA: TGTGCCAGCAGCTTAAGGCTAGACTCCTACGAGCAGTACTTC. Its translation is CASSLRLDSYEQYF.

Comment on this clone: This specimen includes other DNA sequences encoding the same CDR3. V is TRBV11-2 and J is TRBJ2-7, with TRBD1 identical over 7 bases. Germline V gene sequence: CDR1 SGHAT, CDR2 FQNNGV. The CDR3 has 15 amino acids. With V trimmed by 5 bases and J by 2 bases, 9 bases remained unmatched. CDR3 sequence reads: CASSPRTGGTYEQYF. CDR3 bases: TGTGCCAGCAGCCCCCGGACAGGTGGAACCTACGAGCAGTACTTC. The full variable domain, its missing parts supplied by reference TRBV11-2 and TRBJ2-7, is EAGVAQSPRYKIIEKRQSVAFWCNPISGHATLYWYQQILGQGPKLLIQFQNNGVVDDSQLPKDRFSAERLKGVDSTLKIQPAKLEDSAVYLCASSPRTGGTYEQYFGPGTRLTVT.

The chain uses TRBV13 and TRBJ1-2; D is unclear. Trimming left V 5 bases short and J 4 bases short, with 14 bases between. Per the germline V gene, CDR1 is PRHDT and CDR2 is FYEKMQ (reference sequence). This CDR3 comprises 14 residues. CDR3 residues: CASSNGPGSYGYTF. The DNA for the CDR3 is TGTGCCAGCAGCAACGGACCTGGGAGCTATGGCTACACCTTC.

V gene TRBV7-9 combines with J gene TRBJ2-7; no definite D call. The CDR3 length is 15 residues. V lost 1 base and J lost 0, with 10 bases in between. Germline V CDR1 and CDR2: SEHNR, FQNEAQ (reference sequence). The CDR3 region has the DNA TGTGCCAGCAGCTTAGAGGCCGCTAGCTCCTACGAGCAGTACTTC. Residues: CASSLEAASSYEQYF.

This chain uses TRBV29-1 with TRBJ1-2; 7 nucleotides line up with TRBD1. The CDR3 is made up of 12 amino acids. Germline CDR1 SQVTM, CDR2 ANQGSEA. Trimming at V came to 3 bases and at J to 6 bases, leaving 4 bases not matched to a gene. CDR3 sequence: CSVDAGGDGYTF. The DNA for the CDR3 is TGCAGCGTTGACGCAGGGGGTGATGGCTACACCTTC.

This chain joins TRBV7-7 and TRBJ2-1, with TRBD2 matching 9 bases. J was trimmed by 9 bases and V by 5 bases; bases with no gene match: 14. In germline, CDR1 is SSHAT, CDR2 FNYEAQ (reference sequence). There are 16 residues in the CDR3. The CDR3 reads CASSPERGREGGEQFF. DNA of the CDR3: TGTGCCAGCAGCCCAGAAAGAGGGCGGGAGGGCGGTGAGCAGTTCTTC.

The rearrangement links TRBV4-1 to TRBJ2-7; 7 bases agree with TRBD2. Germline CDR1 MGHRA, CDR2 YSYEKL. The CDR3 has 15 amino acids. With 1 base clipped from V and 4 bases from J, the junction kept 7 bases outside the gene matches. The CDR3 DNA sequence: TGCGCCAGCAGCCAAGGGGAGGGAATGGGATACGAGCAGTACTTC. This codes for CASSQGEGMGYEQYF.

The chain carries TRBV2 and TRBJ1-4, with D maybe TRBD1 (6 bases). The length of the CDR3 is 17 residues. The germline V gene has CDR1 SNHLY and CDR2 FYNNEI. Trimming removed 6 bases from V and 7 bases from J, with 24 bases in between. The CDR3 spells CASRAGAFSIEVEKLFF. The CDR3, as DNA: TGTGCCAGCAGGGCAGGGGCCTTCTCTATCGAGGTTGAAAAACTGTTTTTT.

V gene TRBV27 combines with J gene TRBJ2-1; TRBD2 agrees at 15 bases. Germline V gene data show CDR1 as MNHEY and CDR2 as SMNVEV (reference sequence). V was clipped by 5 bases and J by 5 bases; unmatched bases: 7. The CDR3 length is 17 residues. CDR3 in amino acids: CASSPGLAGGPNNEQFF. DNA of the CDR3: TGTGCCAGCAGTCCGGGACTAGCGGGAGGACCCAACAATGAGCAGTTCTTC.